The clone carrying this T cell receptor (beta chain) came up once. Its antigen is as yet unknown. The data were taken from a study of glioma-infiltrating T cells after dendritic cell vaccination. This sample's time point: after dendritic cell vaccination, including at tumor progression/relapse. PBMC sampling occurred before vaccination, two weeks after the third dose, and at progression. The V gene's germline CDR1 is MNHEY and CDR2 SMNVEV (reference sequence). Trimming removed 2 bases at V and 1 base at J, with 9 bases between. This CDR3 is built from 15 residues. Whole-study findings and limits: Estimated pretreatment TIL content predicted outcome after dendritic cell vaccination. Higher TCR clonality did not directly relate to longer survival.

The data were produced by immunoSEQ multiplex PCR, yet TCRdb's version contains in-frame clones alone and is incomplete. The sample shows 75,000 to 95,000 clones, around 90% of them seen only once. The J gene is TRBJ2-4, the V gene TRBV27; a weak D match, TRBD2 (6 bases). Here the sequenced sample was blood, taken after dendritic cell vaccination. The clonotype comes from a human donor with glioblastoma. The CDR3, as DNA: TGTGCCAGCAGTTTAGTCCGGGGGGCCAAAAACATTCAGTACTTC. Translating it yields CASSLVRGAKNIQYF.